One and the same sample provided the 8 T cell receptor beta chains below, sequenced in a study of shared clonotypes between healthy human individuals. Sequencing was performed with immunoSEQ multiplex PCR; in TCRdb, only in-frame clones are kept and a portion is missing. This sample has approximately 530,000 clones, with almost 97% found just once. The sample comprised naive CD4+ T cells sorted from blood. Subset meaning: CD45RA+ positively selected. The source of these receptors is a woman in her 30s in good health.

In the case of this clone: This same CDR3 is encoded by further DNA sequences in the sample. The chain combines TRBV18 with TRBJ1-2; 8 bases match TRBD1. The J segment lost 4 bases and the V segment lost 3 bases, leaving 1 base of the junction unmatched. The CDR3 has 13 amino acids. CDR1 is KGHSH, CDR2 LQKENI, per germline. The CDR3 DNA sequence: TGTGCCAGCTCACCGGACAGGGCCTATGGCTACACCTTC. Translation gives CASSPDRAYGYTF.

The chain uses TRBV28 and TRBJ2-5, with D unresolved. The V gene lost 5 bases and the J gene lost 1 base, with 8 bases spanning the gap. Germline V gives CDR1 MDHEN, CDR2 SYDVKM. The length of the CDR3 is 13 residues. CDR3 nucleotides: TGTGCCAGCAGTCCCAGGATCCAAGAGACCCAGTACTTC. It yields the protein CASSPRIQETQYF.

This sequence joins TRBV5-1 and TRBJ2-1; 7 bases map to TRBD2. V lost 2 bases and J lost 4; bases outside the gene matches: 9. Germline V gene data show CDR1 as SGHRS and CDR2 as YFSETQ. The CDR3 has 16 residues. CDR3 loop: CASSFQRESVYNEQFF. In nucleotides, the CDR3 is TGCGCCAGCAGCTTCCAGCGGGAATCGGTATACAATGAGCAGTTCTTC. Together with reference TRBV5-1 and TRBJ2-1, the CDR3 gives the full variable domain: KAGVTQTPRYLIKTRGQQVTLSCSPISGHRSVSWYQQTPGQGLQFLFEYFSETQRNKGNFPGRFSGRQFSNSRSEMNVSTLELGDSALYLCASSFQRESVYNEQFFGPGTRLTVL.

The V call is TRBV30, the J call TRBJ2-5; 10 bases line up with TRBD2. The DNA end is a closer match to TRBJ2-7, so the J assignment may be wrong. The CDR3 totals 16 residues. CDR1 is GTSNPN and CDR2 is SVGIG in the germline V gene (reference sequence). This CDR3 reads CAWRGSGRAVAYEQYF. The CDR3 DNA follows: TGTGCCTGGAGAGGAAGCGGGAGGGCCGTGGCCTACGAGCAGTACTTC.

This chain connects TRBV19 to TRBJ2-1; 7 nucleotides agree with TRBD2. Germline V gene data show CDR1 as LNHDA and CDR2 as SQIVND (reference sequence). With V trimmed by 4 bases and J by 2 bases, 5 bases remained unmatched. The CDR3 is made up of 15 amino acids. CDR3: CASSRAGAAYNEQFF. In DNA form, the CDR3 reads TGTGCCAGTAGTAGGGCGGGAGCGGCCTACAATGAGCAGTTCTTC.

The rearrangement uses TRBV11-2 and TRBJ2-5; 9 bases match TRBD1. The germline CDR1 and CDR2 sequences are SGHAT and FQNNGV. The J segment lost 1 base and the V segment lost 4 bases, leaving 4 bases of the junction unmatched. This CDR3 comprises 15 residues. The CDR3 bases are TGTGCCAGCAGCTCAGGACAGGGGTCCCAAGAGACCCAGTACTTC. Its translation: CASSSGQGSQETQYF.

The rearrangement joins TRBV6-6 to TRBJ1-4, with 8 bases fitting TRBD1. Per the germline V gene, CDR1 is MNHNY and CDR2 is SVGAGI (reference sequence). CDR3 length: 14 residues. After removal of 6 bases from V and 8 bases from J, the junction contained 8 bases not matched to a gene. CDR3 protein: CASRPQGAGEKLFF. The CDR3 coding sequence is TGTGCCAGCAGACCCCAGGGGGCTGGGGAAAAACTGTTTTTT.

The chain is built from TRBV18 and TRBJ1-1; D gene ambiguous. This CDR3 contains 16 residues. Germline assignment: CDR1 KGHSH and CDR2 LQKENI. The ends were cut back, 3 bases at V and 1 base at J, with 15 bases in the middle. DNA of the CDR3: TGTGCCAGCTCACCCACAATAGCCGGAGGGAACACTGAAGCTTTCTTT. Translating it yields CASSPTIAGGNTEAFF.